Listed below are T cell receptor beta chains from one sample, sequenced in a study of cytomegalovirus exposure and HLA in healthy donors. Generated by immunoSEQ multiplex PCR, the TCRdb table keeps only in-frame clones and is missing some. The table lists 150,000 to 200,000 clones, about 80% of them singletons, with 3.4% in the top ten. The sequenced material came from PBMCs. These receptors originate from a man aged 35-49 years in good health and CMV-seropositive. Both conserved end residues are part of each CDR3. Each record gives: D gene, V gene, J gene, clone size, CDR3 protein, CDR3 DNA. A D gene is named only where the DNA matches it firmly. Not all rows give a size; the values are once, few, many and, for expanded clones, a class.

D: TRBD1
V: TRBV6-1
J: TRBJ2-7
size: -
CDR3: CASSENRGYEQYF
DNA: TGTGCCAGCAGTGAAAACAGGGGCTACGAGCAGTACTTC

D: -
V: TRBV5-4
J: TRBJ2-7
size: -
CDR3: CASSAGRGEQYF
DNA: TGTGCCAGCAGCGCGGGCCGTGGCGAGCAGTACTTC

D: -
V: TRBV29-1
J: TRBJ1-1
size: few
CDR3: CSVVNQALFTEAFF
DNA: TGCAGCGTGGTGAATCAGGCCCTCTTCACTGAAGCTTTCTTT

D: -
V: TRBV30
J: TRBJ1-1
size: -
CDR3: CAWSVQGMTEAFF
DNA: TGTGCCTGGAGTGTACAGGGCATGACTGAAGCTTTCTTT

D: -
V: TRBV27
J: TRBJ2-7
size: few
CDR3: CATQAAGSYEQYF
DNA: TGTGCCACCCAAGCCGCAGGCTCCTACGAGCAGTACTTC

D: -
V: TRBV14
J: TRBJ2-7
size: -
CDR3: CASSQAGGHPYEQYF
DNA: TGTGCCAGCAGCCAAGCTGGGGGCCACCCCTACGAGCAGTACTTC

D: TRBD2
V: TRBV4-1
J: TRBJ2-1
size: -
CDR3: CASSPPAGPYNEQFF
DNA: TGCGCCAGCAGCCCACCAGCGGGACCCTACAATGAGCAGTTCTTC

D: -
V: TRBV7-6
J: TRBJ2-5
size: once
CDR3: CASSLKTGETQYF
DNA: TGTGCCAGCAGCTTAAAGACGGGGGAGACCCAGTACTTC

D: TRBD2
V: TRBV28
J: TRBJ2-5
size: -
CDR3: CASRDSGRRETQYF
DNA: TGTGCCAGCAGGGATAGCGGGAGAAGGGAGACCCAGTACTTC

D: TRBD2
V: TRBV12-5
J: TRBJ2-3
size: -
CDR3: CASGLGLAGSGTDTQYF
DNA: TGTGCTAGTGGTTTGGGACTAGCGGGATCTGGCACAGATACGCAGTATTTT

D: -
V: TRBV7-3
J: TRBJ1-6
size: -
CDR3: CASSLQGNSPLHF
DNA: TGTGCCAGCAGCCTCCAGGGGAATTCACCCCTCCACTTT

D: -
V: TRBV5-8
J: TRBJ2-1
size: -
CDR3: CASSPGGLKAWYNEQFF
DNA: TGTGCCAGCAGCCCCGGAGGTCTTAAGGCCTGGTACAATGAGCAGTTCTTC

D: -
V: TRBV5-6
J: TRBJ2-7
size: -
CDR3: CASSLAGVHEQYF
DNA: TGTGCCAGCAGCTTGGCGGGGGTCCACGAGCAGTACTTC